The 18 T cell receptor beta chains below were found in one sample sequenced in a study of blood T cell repertoires in COVID-19 (TCRdb year 2020). The method behind the library was the immunoSEQ multiplex PCR assay. TCRdb took over this immuneACCESS table, retaining in-frame rearrangements with V and J assigned. Such tables are incomplete; in checked studies, under half of the missing clones stem from an unresolved V gene, and the remainder is unexplained. The sample includes 150,000 to 180,000 clones, with roughly 84% observed a single time. Of the sample, approximately 0.63% falls within the top ten clones. The sample was peripheral blood. The receptors come from a man aged 55 to 70 with COVID-19, enrolled during active disease.

The genes are TRBV24-1 and TRBJ1-1; a possible D gene is TRBD1 (6 bases). V was clipped by 5 bases and J by 5 bases, with 20 bases between them. The CDR3 loop spans 16 amino acids. Germline CDR1 and CDR2: KGHDR and SFDVKD. The CDR3 bases are TGTGCCACCAGTGCCTCTTGGGGGGGGGCGATAACTGAAGCTTTCTTT. It encodes CATSASWGGAITEAFF.

The chain links TRBV27 to TRBJ1-2, with 9 bases matching TRBD1. V lost 5 bases to trimming and J lost 7 bases; unmatched junction nucleotides: 2. This CDR3 contains 12 residues. Germline CDR1 MNHEY, CDR2 SMNVEV (reference sequence). The CDR3 sequence is CASSGQGSGYTF. The CDR3 DNA follows: TGTGCCAGCAGTGGACAGGGGTCTGGCTACACCTTC.

The CDR3 DNA sequence: TGTGCCAGCGGGGTCGGGACAGCAACCTACGAGCAGTACTTC. It translates to CASGVGTATYEQYF. The J gene is TRBJ2-7, the V gene TRBV21-1; the listed D gene, TRBD1, was not tested against the DNA. TRBV21-1 is marked as a pseudogene. This CDR3 is built from 14 residues.

The V gene is TRBV9, the J gene TRBJ2-1; D is possibly TRBD1 (5 bases). Germline V gives CDR1 SGDLS, CDR2 YYNGEE. V lost 1 base to trimming and J lost 9 bases, with 14 bases between them. This CDR3 has 14 residues. This CDR3 is CASSVIGAFSEQFF. In DNA form, the CDR3 reads TGTGCCAGCAGCGTAATAGGGGCCTTCAGTGAGCAGTTCTTC.

This chain uses TRBV19 with TRBJ1-1, with 8 bases that match TRBD1. The CDR3 has 14 residues. Per germline, CDR1 LNHDA and CDR2 SQIVND (reference sequence). V shed 3 bases and J 5 bases; nucleotides not matched to a gene: 5. In DNA, the CDR3 is TGTGCCAGTAGTATGCAGGGGGCGGTTACTGAAGCTTTCTTT. It yields the protein CASSMQGAVTEAFF.

The chain employs TRBV20-1 and TRBJ1-1; D remains unclear. CDR3 size: 11 residues. V gave up 8 bases and J gave up 3 bases, with 10 bases separating them. Germline lookup yields CDR1 DFQATT and CDR2 SNEGSKA (reference sequence). The CDR3 sequence: CSFLRDTEAFF. CDR3 nucleotides: TGCAGTTTTCTCCGTGACACTGAAGCTTTCTTT.

The chain joins TRBV24-1 to TRBJ1-5; D gene ambiguous. CDR3 length equals 12 residues. V was pared by 2 bases and J by 9 bases, with 7 bases between. CDR1 is KGHDR, CDR2 SFDVKD, per germline. This CDR3 is CATSDSVGPQHF. The DNA for the CDR3 is TGTGCCACCAGTGATTCCGTCGGGCCCCAGCATTTT.

This clone has just a few counts. V gene TRBV11-1 combines with J gene TRBJ2-3; D gene unclear. Trimming cost V 1 base and J 6 bases, with 11 bases left between them. Germline assignment: CDR1 SGHAT and CDR2 FQDESV (reference sequence). The CDR3 has 14 residues. The DNA of the CDR3 is TGTGCCAGCAGCTTAGGTGCTAGTCTGGATACGCAGTATTTT. Its translation is CASSLGASLDTQYF.

The sample holds one count of this clone. This chain links TRBV19 with TRBJ2-1, with 8 bases fitting TRBD2. V lost 5 bases and J lost 7; bases outside the gene matches: 10. CDR1 and CDR2 (germline): LNHDA, SQIVND (reference sequence). The length of the CDR3 is 15 residues. The CDR3, as DNA: TGTGCCAGTAGTTCGGTGGCGGGAGGTTGGAATGAGCAGTTCTTC. Amino acid sequence: CASSSVAGGWNEQFF.

The chain employs TRBV5-5 and TRBJ2-1, with 10 bases identical to TRBD2. The CDR3 runs to 16 residues. V dropped 4 bases and J dropped 2; count of bases not matched to a gene: 6. From germline, CDR1 is SGHKS and CDR2 YYEKEE (reference sequence). CDR3 region: CASSVKREGPYNEQFF. For the CDR3, the DNA is TGTGCCAGCAGCGTTAAGCGGGAGGGCCCCTACAATGAGCAGTTCTTC.

The genes are TRBV25-1 and TRBJ1-4; 8 bases are shared with TRBD1. This CDR3 contains 14 residues. Looked up from germline, CDR1 is MGHDK and CDR2 is SYGVNS. The trim removed 5 bases at V and 8 bases at J, leaving 7 bases unmatched. CDR3 DNA sequence: TGTGCCAGCAGTCGGACAGGGTACCAAGAAAAACTGTTTTTT. It codes for CASSRTGYQEKLFF. Using reference TRBV25-1 and TRBJ1-4 for the parts outside the CDR3, the full variable domain is EADIYQTPRYLVIGTGKKITLECSQTMGHDKMYWYQQDPGMELHLIHYSYGVNSTEKGDLSSESTVSRIRTEHFPLTLESARPSHTSQYLCASSRTGYQEKLFFGSGTQLSVL.

The chain employs TRBV6-5 and TRBJ2-1; 10 bases agree with TRBD2. This CDR3 contains 16 residues. The junction had 7 bases not matched to a gene; V was cut back by 4 bases and J by 4 bases. The V gene's germline CDR1 is MNHEY and CDR2 SVGAGI. CDR3: CASSSQLAGRYNEQFF. CDR3 nucleotides: TGTGCCAGCAGTTCTCAACTAGCGGGACGATACAATGAGCAGTTCTTC.

This clone was counted once. The chain carries TRBV28 and TRBJ1-4; D uncertain. Looked up from germline, CDR1 is MDHEN and CDR2 is SYDVKM. Trimming pared 6 bases from V and 7 bases from J, leaving 21 bases between. The CDR3 totals 16 residues. The CDR3 sequence: CASRAGGPRRSEKLFF. The CDR3 DNA is TGTGCCAGCAGAGCCGGTGGGCCCCGGAGGAGTGAAAAACTGTTTTTT.

The chain links TRBV7-6 to TRBJ2-7, with TRBD1 identical over 10 bases. V dropped 1 base and J dropped 7; count of bases not matched to a gene: 7. There are 15 residues in the CDR3. Germline assignment: CDR1 SGHVS and CDR2 FNYEAQ. The chain's CDR3 is CASSLGQGAPGEQYF. The CDR3 DNA sequence: TGTGCCAGCAGCTTAGGACAGGGGGCCCCGGGGGAGCAGTACTTC.

The chain recombines TRBV3-1 (or the pseudogene TRBV3-2) with TRBJ1-1, with 7 bases lining up with TRBD1. Per the germline V gene, CDR1 is LGHDT and CDR2 is YNNKEL (reference sequence). With V trimmed by 4 bases and J by 2 bases, 10 bases remained unmatched. The CDR3 is 16 residues long. The CDR3 DNA follows: TGTGCCAGCAGCCGGAGGGACAGCGGAACAAACACTGAAGCTTTCTTT. Residues: CASSRRDSGTNTEAFF.

Only a few counts were recorded for this clone. J is TRBJ1-5 and V is TRBV10-3; 7 bases map to TRBD1. The trim removed 2 bases at V and 2 bases at J, leaving 9 bases unmatched. CDR1 is ENHRY and CDR2 is SYGVKD in the germline V gene. CDR3 size: 17 residues. CDR3 nucleotide sequence: TGTGCCATCAGTGAGCCTGGGCAGGGGGTCGGCAATCAGCCCCAGCATTTT. It yields the protein CAISEPGQGVGNQPQHF.

The chain uses TRBV7-9 and TRBJ2-1; 10 nucleotides agree with TRBD1. Per the germline V gene, CDR1 is SEHNR and CDR2 is FQNEAQ (reference sequence). With 5 bases clipped from V and 5 bases from J, the junction kept 3 bases outside the gene matches. CDR3 length equals 14 residues. The DNA of the CDR3 is TGTGCCAGCAGCAGACAGGGGGCACACAATGAGCAGTTCTTC. This translates into CASSRQGAHNEQFF.

This rearrangement joins TRBV27 to TRBJ2-1, with 8 bases matching TRBD2. Germline V gives CDR1 MNHEY, CDR2 SMNVEV (reference sequence). CDR3 length: 18 residues. The V and J ends lost 5 bases and 4 bases, in that order; junction bases with no gene match: 16. Here the CDR3 reads CASSPTPGRGAIYNEQFF. DNA of the CDR3: TGTGCCAGCAGTCCGACCCCGGGGCGGGGGGCGATTTACAATGAGCAGTTCTTC.